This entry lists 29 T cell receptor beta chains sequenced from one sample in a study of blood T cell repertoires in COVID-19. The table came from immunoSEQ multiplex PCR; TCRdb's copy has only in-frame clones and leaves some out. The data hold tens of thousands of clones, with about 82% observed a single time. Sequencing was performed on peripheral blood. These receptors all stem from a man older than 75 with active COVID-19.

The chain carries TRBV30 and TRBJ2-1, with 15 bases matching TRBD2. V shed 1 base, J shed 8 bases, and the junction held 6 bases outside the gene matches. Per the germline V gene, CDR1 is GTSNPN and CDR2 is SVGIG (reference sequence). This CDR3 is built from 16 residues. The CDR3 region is CAWSAPRTSGRDEQFF. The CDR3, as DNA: TGTGCCTGGAGTGCCCCGAGGACTAGCGGGAGGGATGAGCAGTTCTTC.

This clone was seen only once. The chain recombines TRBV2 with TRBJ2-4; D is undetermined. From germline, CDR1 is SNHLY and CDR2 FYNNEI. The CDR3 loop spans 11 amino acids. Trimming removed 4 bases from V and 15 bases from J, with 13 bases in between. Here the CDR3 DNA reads TGTGCCAGCAGTGTTGACTGGGTACTGTACTTC. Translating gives CASSVDWVLYF. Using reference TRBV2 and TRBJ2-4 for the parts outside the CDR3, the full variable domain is EPEVTQTPSHQVTQMGQEVILRCVPISNHLYFYWYRQILGQKVEFLVSFYNNEISEKSEIFDDQFSVERPDGSNFTLKIRSTKLEDSAMYFCASSVDWVLYFGAGTRLSVL.

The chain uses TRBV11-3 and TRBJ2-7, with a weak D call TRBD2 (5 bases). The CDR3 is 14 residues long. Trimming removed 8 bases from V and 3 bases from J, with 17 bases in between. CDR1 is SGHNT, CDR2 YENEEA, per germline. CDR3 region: CASSRTGVSYEQYF. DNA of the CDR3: TGTGCCAGCTCCCGAACCGGGGTGAGCTACGAGCAGTACTTC. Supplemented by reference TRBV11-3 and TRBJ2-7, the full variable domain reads EAGVVQSPRYKIIEKKQPVAFWCNPISGHNTLYWYLQNLGQGPELLIRYENEEAVDDSQLPKDRFSAERLKGVDSTLKIQPAELGDSAVYLCASSRTGVSYEQYFGPGTRLTVT.

CDR3 loop: CASSPRQETNEKLFF. Here the CDR3 DNA reads TGTGCCAGCAGCCCCCGACAGGAAACTAATGAAAAACTGTTTTTT. The chain links TRBV9 to TRBJ1-4, with TRBD1 as a possible D gene (6 bases). Germline assignment: CDR1 SGDLS and CDR2 YYNGEE. Trimming removed 4 bases from V and 1 base from J, with 11 bases in between. This CDR3 is built from 15 residues.

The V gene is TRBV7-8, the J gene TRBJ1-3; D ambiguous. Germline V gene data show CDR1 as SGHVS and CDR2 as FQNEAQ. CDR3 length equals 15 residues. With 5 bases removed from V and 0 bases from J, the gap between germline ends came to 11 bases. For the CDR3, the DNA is TGTGCCAGCAGCCCCACGGGAAGCTCTGGAAACACCATATATTTT. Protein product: CASSPTGSSGNTIYF.

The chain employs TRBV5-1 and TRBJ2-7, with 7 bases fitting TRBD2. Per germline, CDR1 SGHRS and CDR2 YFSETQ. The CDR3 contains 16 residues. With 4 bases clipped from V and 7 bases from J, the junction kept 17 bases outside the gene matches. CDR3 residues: CASSPGTSEPSREQYF. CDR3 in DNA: TGCGCCAGCAGCCCAGGAACTAGCGAGCCCTCGCGGGAGCAGTACTTC.

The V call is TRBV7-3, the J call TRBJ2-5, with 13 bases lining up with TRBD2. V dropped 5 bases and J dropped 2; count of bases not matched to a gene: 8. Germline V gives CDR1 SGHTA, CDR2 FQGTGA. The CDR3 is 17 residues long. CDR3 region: CASSLGLAGVEQETQYF. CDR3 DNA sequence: TGTGCCAGCAGCCTAGGACTAGCGGGAGTGGAGCAAGAGACCCAGTACTTC. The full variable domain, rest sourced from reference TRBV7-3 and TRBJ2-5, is GAGVSQTPSNKVTEKGKYVELRCDPISGHTALYWYRQSLGQGPEFLIYFQGTGAADDSGLPNDRFFAVRPEGSVSTLKIQRTERGDSAVYLCASSLGLAGVEQETQYFGPGTRLLVL.

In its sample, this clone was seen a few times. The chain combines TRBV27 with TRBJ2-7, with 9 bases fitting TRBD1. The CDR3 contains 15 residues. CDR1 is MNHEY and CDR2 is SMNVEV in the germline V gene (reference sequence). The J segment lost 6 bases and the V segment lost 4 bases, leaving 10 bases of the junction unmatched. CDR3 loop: CASSYSGQGSLEQYF. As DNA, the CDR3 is TGTGCCAGCAGTTACTCGGGACAGGGTTCCCTCGAGCAGTACTTC.

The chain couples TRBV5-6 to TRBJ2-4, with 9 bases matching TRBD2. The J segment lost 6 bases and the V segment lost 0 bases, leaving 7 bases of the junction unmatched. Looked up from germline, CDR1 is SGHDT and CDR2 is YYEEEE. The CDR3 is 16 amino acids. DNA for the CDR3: TGTGCCAGCAGCTTGGTGGTTAGCGGGAGTTCAAACATTCAGTACTTC. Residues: CASSLVVSGSSNIQYF.

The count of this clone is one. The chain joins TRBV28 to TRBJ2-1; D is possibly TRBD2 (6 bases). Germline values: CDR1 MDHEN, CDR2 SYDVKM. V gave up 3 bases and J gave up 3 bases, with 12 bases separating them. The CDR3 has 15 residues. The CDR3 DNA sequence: TGTGCCAGCAGTTTGGGGGGAGAAAGCTACAATGAGCAGTTCTTC. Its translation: CASSLGGESYNEQFF.

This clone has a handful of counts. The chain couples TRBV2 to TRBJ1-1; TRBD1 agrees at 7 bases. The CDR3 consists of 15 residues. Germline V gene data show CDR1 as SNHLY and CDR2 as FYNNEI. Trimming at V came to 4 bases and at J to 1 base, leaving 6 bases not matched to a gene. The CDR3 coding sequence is TGTGCCAGCAGTGCCCAGGGACAGCCGAACACTGAAGCTTTCTTT. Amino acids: CASSAQGQPNTEAFF.

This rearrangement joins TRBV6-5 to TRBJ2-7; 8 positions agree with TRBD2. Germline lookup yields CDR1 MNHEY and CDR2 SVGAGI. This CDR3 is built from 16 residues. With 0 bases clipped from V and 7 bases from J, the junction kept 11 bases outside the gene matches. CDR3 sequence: CASSYSMGLERWEQYF. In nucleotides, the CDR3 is TGTGCCAGCAGTTACTCGATGGGACTAGAACGGTGGGAGCAGTACTTC.

The CDR3 bases are TGTGCCAGCAGTCTAAGCGGGCAATACAATGAGCAGTTCTTC. Translated: CASSLSGQYNEQFF. This rearrangement joins TRBV6-5 to TRBJ2-1; weak D call: TRBD2 (6 bases). CDR3 length: 14 residues. Germline CDR1 is MNHEY and CDR2 is SVGAGI. Trimming pared 5 bases from V and 4 bases from J, leaving 12 bases between.

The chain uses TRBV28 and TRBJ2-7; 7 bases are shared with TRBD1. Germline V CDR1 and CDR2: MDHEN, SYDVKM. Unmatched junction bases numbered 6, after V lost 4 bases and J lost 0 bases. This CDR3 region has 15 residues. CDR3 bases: TGTGCCAGCAGTTCCCCCAGGGGGACCTCCTACGAGCAGTACTTC. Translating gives CASSSPRGTSYEQYF.

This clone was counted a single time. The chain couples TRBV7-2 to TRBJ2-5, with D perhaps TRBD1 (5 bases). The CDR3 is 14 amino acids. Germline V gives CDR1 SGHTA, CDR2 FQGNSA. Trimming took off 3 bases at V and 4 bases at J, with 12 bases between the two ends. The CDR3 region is CASSFQPRAETQYF. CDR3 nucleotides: TGTGCCAGCAGCTTTCAACCCAGGGCAGAGACCCAGTACTTC.

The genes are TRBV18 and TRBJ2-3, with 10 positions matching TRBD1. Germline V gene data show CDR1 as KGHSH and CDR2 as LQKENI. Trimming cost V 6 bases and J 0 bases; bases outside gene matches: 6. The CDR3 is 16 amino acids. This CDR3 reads CASSSTGGLSTDTQYF. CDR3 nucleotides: TGTGCCAGCTCGTCGACAGGGGGCCTGAGCACAGATACGCAGTATTTT.

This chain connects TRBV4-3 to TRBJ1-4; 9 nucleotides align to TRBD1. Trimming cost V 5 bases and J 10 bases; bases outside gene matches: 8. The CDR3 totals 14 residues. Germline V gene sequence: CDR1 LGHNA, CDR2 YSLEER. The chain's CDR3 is CASSYTGQGGKLFF. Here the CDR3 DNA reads TGCGCCAGCAGCTACACGGGACAGGGTGGAAAACTGTTTTTT.

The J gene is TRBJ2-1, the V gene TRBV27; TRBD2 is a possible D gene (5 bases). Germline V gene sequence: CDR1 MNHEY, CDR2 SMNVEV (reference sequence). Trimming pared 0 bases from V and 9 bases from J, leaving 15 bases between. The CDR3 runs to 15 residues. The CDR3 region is CASSLSSGSRGEQFF. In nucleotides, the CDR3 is TGTGCCAGCAGTTTATCGAGCGGTAGCCGTGGTGAGCAGTTCTTC.

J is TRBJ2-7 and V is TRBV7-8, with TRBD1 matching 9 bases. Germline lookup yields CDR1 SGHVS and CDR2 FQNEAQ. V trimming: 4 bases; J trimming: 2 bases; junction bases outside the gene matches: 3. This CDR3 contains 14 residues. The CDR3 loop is CASSWGQGTYEQYF. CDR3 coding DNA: TGTGCCAGCAGCTGGGGACAGGGAACCTACGAGCAGTACTTC. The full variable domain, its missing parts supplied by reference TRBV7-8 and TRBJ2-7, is GAGVSQSPRYKVAKRGQDVALRCDPISGHVSLFWYQQALGQGPEFLTYFQNEAQLDKSGLPSDRFFAERPEGSVSTLKIQRTQQEDSAVYLCASSWGQGTYEQYFGPGTRLTVT.

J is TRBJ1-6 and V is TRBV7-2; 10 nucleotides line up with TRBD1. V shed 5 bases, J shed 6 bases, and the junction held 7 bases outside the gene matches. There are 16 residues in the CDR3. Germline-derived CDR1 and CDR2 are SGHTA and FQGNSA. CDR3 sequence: CASSPGQGGPNSPLHF. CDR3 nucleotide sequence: TGTGCCAGCAGCCCCGGACAGGGGGGCCCTAATTCACCCCTCCACTTT.

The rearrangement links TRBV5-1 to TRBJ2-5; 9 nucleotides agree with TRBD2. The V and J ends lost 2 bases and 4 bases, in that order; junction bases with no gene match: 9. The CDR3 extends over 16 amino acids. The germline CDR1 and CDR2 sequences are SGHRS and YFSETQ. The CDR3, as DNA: TGCGCCAGCAGCTTCGTCGGCGGGAGGGCCCGAGAGACCCAGTACTTC. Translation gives CASSFVGGRARETQYF.

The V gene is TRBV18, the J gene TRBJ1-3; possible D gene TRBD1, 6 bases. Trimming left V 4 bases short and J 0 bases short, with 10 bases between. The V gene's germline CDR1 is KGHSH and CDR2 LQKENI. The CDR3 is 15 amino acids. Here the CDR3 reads CASSRQEDSGNTIYF. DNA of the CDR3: TGTGCCAGCTCACGACAGGAAGACTCTGGAAACACCATATATTTT.

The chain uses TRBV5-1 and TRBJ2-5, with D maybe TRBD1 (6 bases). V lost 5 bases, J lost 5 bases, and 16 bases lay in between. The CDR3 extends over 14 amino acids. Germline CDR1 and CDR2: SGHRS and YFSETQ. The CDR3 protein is CASSIYRVGETQYF. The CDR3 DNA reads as TGCGCCAGCAGTATATACAGGGTGGGGGAGACCCAGTACTTC.

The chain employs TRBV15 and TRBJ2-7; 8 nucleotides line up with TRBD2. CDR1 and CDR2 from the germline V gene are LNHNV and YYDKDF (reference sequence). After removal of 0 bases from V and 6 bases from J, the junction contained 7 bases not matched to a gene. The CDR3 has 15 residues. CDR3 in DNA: TGTGCCACCAGCAGAGATGCCGGGACTAGTCGCGAGCAGTACTTC. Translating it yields CATSRDAGTSREQYF.

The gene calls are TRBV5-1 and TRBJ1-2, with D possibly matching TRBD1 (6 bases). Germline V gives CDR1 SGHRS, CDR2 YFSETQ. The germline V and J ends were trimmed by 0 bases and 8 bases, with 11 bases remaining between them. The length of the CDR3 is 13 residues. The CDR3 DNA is TGCGCCAGCAGCTTGGACAGGGTAGCCGGCTACACCTTC. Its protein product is CASSLDRVAGYTF.

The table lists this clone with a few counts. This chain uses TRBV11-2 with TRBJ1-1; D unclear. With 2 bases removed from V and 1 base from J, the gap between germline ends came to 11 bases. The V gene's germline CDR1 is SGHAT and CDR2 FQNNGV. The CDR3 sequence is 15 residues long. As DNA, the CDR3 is TGTGCCAGCAGCTTATCGAGACATGCGAACACTGAAGCTTTCTTT. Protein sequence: CASSLSRHANTEAFF.

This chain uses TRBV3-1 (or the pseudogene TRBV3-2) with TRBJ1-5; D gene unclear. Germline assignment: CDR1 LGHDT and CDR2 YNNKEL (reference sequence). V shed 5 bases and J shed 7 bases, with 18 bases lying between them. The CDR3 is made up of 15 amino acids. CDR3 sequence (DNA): TGTGCCAGCAGCGCGTCGACCGGCGCCGGGCAGCCCCAGCATTTT. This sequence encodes CASSASTGAGQPQHF.

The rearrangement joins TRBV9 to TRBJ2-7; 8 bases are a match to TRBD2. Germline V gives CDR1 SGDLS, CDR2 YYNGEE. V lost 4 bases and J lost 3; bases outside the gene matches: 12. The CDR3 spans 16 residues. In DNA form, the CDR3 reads TGTGCCAGCAGCACCTCCGGCGGGACTAGTATCTACGAGCAGTACTTC. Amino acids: CASSTSGGTSIYEQYF.

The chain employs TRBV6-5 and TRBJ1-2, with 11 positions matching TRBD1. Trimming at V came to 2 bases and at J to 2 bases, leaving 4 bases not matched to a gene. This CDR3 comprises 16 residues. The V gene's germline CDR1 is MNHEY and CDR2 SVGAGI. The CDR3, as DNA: TGTGCCAGCAGTTACCATCGGACAGGGGGCAACTATGGCTACACCTTC. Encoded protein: CASSYHRTGGNYGYTF.